The text below deals with one T cell receptor beta chain. Its cognate antigen is unknown. This CDR3 is built from 13 residues. Germline V gene lookup returns CDR1 GTSNPN and CDR2 SVGIG (reference sequence). J gave up 5 bases and V 1 base, and 1 base lay outside the gene matches. Sequencing used immunoSEQ multiplex PCR; TCRdb keeps in-frame clones, though not all of them. There are about 4,100 clones in the sample; 70% to 80% occur only once, and approximately 7% lies in the top ten. This sample stems from a study of T cell repertoires in ileal Crohn's disease. General study results and limits: Compared with non-smokers, active smokers at surgery showed more clonal expansions.

This chain links TRBV30 with TRBJ1-4; 7 bases line up with TRBD1. The source of this sequence is an adult with Crohn's disease. Sequenced input: ileal tissue. CDR3 residues: CAWSGDSNEKLFF. The CDR3 nucleotides read TGTGCCTGGAGTGGGGACAGCAATGAAAAACTGTTTTTT.